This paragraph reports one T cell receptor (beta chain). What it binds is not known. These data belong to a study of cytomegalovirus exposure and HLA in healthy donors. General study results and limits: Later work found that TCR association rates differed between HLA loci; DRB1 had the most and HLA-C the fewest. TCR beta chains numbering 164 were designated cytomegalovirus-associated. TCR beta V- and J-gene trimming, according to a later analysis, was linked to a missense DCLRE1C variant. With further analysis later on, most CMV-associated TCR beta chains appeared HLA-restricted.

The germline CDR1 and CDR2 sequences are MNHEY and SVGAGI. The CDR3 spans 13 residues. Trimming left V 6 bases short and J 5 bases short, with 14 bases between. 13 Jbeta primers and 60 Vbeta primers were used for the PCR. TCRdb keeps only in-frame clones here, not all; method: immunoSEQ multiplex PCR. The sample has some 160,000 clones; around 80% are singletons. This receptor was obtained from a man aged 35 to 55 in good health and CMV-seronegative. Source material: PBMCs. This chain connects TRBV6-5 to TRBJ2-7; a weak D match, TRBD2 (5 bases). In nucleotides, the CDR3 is TGTGCCAGCAGAATCACGGGATCTGACGAGCAGTACTTC. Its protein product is CASRITGSDEQYF.